This T cell receptor beta chain was profiled in a study of T cell responses to AZD1222 COVID-19 vaccine. Method: immunoSEQ multiplex PCR; TCRdb's copy keeps in-frame clones and lacks some. The profile covers more than 95,000 clones, with about four fifths appearing a single time and 5% taken by the ten largest. The CDR3 extends over 17 amino acids. Trimming removed 4 bases from V and 0 bases from J, with 13 bases in between. The germline CDR1 and CDR2 sequences are MNHEY and SMNVEV (reference sequence). The sequencing here drew on peripheral blood, taken on day 0 of AZD1222 vaccination. The genes are TRBV27 and TRBJ1-6, with unresolved D. This TCR derives from an adult in good health. This CDR3 is CASSYRAGSSYNSPLHF. CDR3 nucleotides: TGTGCCAGCAGTTATCGGGCAGGCAGCTCCTATAATTCACCCCTCCACTTT.